A single sample gave rise to the 2 T cell receptor beta chains below, sequenced in a study of vaccination effects on CD4 cells after COVID-19. The antigens for these receptors are not known. Sequenced by immunoSEQ multiplex PCR; TCRdb stores in-frame clones only, minus some. The table includes tens of thousands of clones, approximately 72% detected once. Using viral peptide pools, the ViraFEST assay grew out antigen-specific CD4+ T cells prior to sequencing. Once cultured for around 11 days, the cells underwent separation to obtain CD4+ T cells. Absence of prior SARS-CoV-2 infection characterized the vaccine recipients, who showed negative nucleocapsid antibodies. The sample consisted of CD4+ T cells from PBMCs cultured with HCoV-OC43 spike peptides, taken before COVID-19 vaccination. Subset reported: HCoV-OC43 spike overlapping peptide pool stimulation. The source is a human donor who received a COVID-19 vaccine.

The chain carries TRBV18 and TRBJ1-6; no definite D call. Deletions cut 1 base from V and 7 bases from J, with 11 bases between. Germline-derived CDR1 and CDR2 are KGHSH and LQKENI. The CDR3 is 15 residues long. For the CDR3, the DNA is TGTGCCAGCTCACCACATAGGGCCCAGAATTCACCCCTCCACTTT. Encoded protein: CASSPHRAQNSPLHF.

The chain couples TRBV7-8 to TRBJ1-5, with a tentative D call TRBD1 (6 bases). V was shortened by 1 base and J by 8 bases, with 12 bases between the two germline ends. From germline, CDR1 is SGHVS and CDR2 FQNEAQ. This CDR3 region has 14 residues. For the CDR3, the DNA is TGTGCCAGCAGCTTAGTCGCAGGGGAGGAGCCCCAGCATTTT. As protein: CASSLVAGEEPQHF. Full variable domain (missing parts from reference TRBV7-8 and TRBJ1-5): GAGVSQSPRYKVAKRGQDVALRCDPISGHVSLFWYQQALGQGPEFLTYFQNEAQLDKSGLPSDRFFAERPEGSVSTLKIQRTQQEDSAVYLCASSLVAGEEPQHFGDGTRLSIL.